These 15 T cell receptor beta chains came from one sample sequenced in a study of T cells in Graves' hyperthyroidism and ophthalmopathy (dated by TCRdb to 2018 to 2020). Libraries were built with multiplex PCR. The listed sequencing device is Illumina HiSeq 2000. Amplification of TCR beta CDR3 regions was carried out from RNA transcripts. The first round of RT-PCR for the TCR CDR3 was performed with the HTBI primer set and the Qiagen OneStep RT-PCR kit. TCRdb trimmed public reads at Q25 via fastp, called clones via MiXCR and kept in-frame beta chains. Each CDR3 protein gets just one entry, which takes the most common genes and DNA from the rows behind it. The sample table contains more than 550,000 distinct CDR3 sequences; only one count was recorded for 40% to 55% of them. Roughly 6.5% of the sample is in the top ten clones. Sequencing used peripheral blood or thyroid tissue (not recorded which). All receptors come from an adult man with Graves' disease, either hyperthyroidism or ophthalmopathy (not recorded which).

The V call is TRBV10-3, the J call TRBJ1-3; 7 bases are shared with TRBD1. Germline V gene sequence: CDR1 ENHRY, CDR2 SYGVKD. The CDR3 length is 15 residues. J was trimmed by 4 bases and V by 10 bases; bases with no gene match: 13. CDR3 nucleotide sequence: TGTGCCAACGCCGACCTCGACAGGGTCGGAAACACCATATATTTT. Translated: CANADLDRVGNTIYF.

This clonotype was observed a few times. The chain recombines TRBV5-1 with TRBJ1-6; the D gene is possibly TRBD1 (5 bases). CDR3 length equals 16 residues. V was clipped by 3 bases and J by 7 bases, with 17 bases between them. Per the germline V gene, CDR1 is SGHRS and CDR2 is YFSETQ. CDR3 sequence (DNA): TGCGCCAGCAGCTCCCGTCCCGACAGTCTGAATTCACCCCTCCACTTT. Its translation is CASSSRPDSLNSPLHF.

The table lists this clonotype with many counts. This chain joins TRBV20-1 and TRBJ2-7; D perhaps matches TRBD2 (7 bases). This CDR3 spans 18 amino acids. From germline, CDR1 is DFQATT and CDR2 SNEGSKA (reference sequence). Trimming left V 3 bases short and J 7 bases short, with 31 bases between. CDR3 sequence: CSASARGEAGTALWEQYF. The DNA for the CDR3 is TGCAGTGCTAGTGCCAGGGGCGAAGCGGGGACCGCTTTGTGGGAGCAGTACTTC.

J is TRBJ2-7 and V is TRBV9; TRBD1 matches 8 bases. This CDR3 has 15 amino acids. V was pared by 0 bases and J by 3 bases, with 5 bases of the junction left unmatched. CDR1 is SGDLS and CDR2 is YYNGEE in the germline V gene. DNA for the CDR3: TGTGCCAGCAGCGTAGGTATCACAGGGGGCTACGAGCAGTACTTC. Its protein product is CASSVGITGGYEQYF. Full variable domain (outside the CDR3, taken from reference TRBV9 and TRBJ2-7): DSGVTQTPKHLITATGQRVTLRCSPRSGDLSVYWYQQSLDQGLQFLIQYYNGEERAKGNILERFSAQQFPDLHSELNLSSLELGDSALYFCASSVGITGGYEQYFGPGTRLTVT.

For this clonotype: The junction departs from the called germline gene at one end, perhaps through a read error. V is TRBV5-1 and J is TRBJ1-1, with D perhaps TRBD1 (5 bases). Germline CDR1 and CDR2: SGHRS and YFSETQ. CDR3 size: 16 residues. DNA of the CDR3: TGTGCCAGCAGCTTAGTGTCCCCAGGGAAGCGAGGTGGAGCTTTCTTT. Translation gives CASSLVSPGKRGGAFF.

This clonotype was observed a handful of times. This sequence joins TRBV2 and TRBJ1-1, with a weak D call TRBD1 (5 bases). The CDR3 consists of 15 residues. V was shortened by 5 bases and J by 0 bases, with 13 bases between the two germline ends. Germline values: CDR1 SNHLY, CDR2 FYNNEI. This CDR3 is CASSFISGVNTEAFF. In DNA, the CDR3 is TGTGCCAGCAGTTTCATATCGGGGGTGAACACTGAAGCTTTCTTT.

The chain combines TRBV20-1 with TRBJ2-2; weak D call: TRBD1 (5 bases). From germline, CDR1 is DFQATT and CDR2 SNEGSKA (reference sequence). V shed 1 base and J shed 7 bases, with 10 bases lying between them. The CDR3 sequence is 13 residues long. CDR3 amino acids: CSARVYRSGELFF. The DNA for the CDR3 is TGCAGTGCTAGAGTCTACAGGAGCGGGGAGCTGTTTTTT.

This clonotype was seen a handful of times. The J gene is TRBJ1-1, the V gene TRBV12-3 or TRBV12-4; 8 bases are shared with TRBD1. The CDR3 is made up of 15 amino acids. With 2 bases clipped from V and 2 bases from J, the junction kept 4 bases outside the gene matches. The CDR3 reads CASSLQGAQNTEAFF. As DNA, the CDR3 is TGTGCCAGCAGTTTACAGGGGGCCCAAAACACTGAAGCTTTCTTT.

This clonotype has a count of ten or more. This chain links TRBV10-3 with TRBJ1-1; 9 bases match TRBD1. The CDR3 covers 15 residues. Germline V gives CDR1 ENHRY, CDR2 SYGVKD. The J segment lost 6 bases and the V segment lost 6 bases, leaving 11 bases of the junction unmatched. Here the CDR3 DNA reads TGTGCCATCAGCCAAGCCGGGACAGGGTTCGCTGAAGCTTTCTTT. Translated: CAISQAGTGFAEAFF.

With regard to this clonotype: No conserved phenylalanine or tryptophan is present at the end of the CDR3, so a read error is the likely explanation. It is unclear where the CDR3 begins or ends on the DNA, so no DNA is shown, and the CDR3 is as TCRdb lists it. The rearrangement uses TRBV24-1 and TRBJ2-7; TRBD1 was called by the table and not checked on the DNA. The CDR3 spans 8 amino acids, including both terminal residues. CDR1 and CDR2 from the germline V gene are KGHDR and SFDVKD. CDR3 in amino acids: CATSDWNR.

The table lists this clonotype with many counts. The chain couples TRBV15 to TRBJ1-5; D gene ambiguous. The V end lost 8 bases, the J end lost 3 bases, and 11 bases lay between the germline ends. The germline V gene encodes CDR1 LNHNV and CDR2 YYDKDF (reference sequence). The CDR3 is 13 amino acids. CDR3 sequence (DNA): TGTGCCACCTCCGCCCACGCCAATCAGCCCCAGCATTTT. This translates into CATSAHANQPQHF.

The CDR3 sequence is CALASGGAAETQYF. In DNA, the CDR3 is TGTGCCTTGGCAAGCGGGGGGGCGGCAGAGACCCAGTACTTC. V gene TRBV21-1 combines with J gene TRBJ2-5; TRBD2 is the table's D call and was not checked against the DNA. TRBV21-1 is annotated as a pseudogene. The CDR3 has 14 residues.

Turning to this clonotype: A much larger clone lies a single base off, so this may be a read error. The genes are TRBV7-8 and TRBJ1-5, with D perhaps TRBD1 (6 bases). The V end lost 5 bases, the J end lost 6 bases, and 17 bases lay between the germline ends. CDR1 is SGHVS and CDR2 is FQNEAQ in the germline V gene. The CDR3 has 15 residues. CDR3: CASSQDIQGSQPQHF. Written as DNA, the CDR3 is TGTGCCAGCAGCCAAGATATACAGGGAAGTCAGCCCCAGCATTTT.

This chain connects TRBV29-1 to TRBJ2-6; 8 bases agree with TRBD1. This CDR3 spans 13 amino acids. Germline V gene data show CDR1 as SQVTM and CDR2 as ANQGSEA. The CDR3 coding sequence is TGCAGTGACAGGGGCTCTGGGGCCAACGTCCTGACTTTC. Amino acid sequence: CSDRGSGANVLTF.

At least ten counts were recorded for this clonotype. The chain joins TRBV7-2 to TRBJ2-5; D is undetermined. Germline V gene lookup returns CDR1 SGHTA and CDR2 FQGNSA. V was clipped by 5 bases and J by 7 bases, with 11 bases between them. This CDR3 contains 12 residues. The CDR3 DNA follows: TGTGCCAGCAGCCCACCCCTGGGGACCCAGTACTTC. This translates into CASSPPLGTQYF.